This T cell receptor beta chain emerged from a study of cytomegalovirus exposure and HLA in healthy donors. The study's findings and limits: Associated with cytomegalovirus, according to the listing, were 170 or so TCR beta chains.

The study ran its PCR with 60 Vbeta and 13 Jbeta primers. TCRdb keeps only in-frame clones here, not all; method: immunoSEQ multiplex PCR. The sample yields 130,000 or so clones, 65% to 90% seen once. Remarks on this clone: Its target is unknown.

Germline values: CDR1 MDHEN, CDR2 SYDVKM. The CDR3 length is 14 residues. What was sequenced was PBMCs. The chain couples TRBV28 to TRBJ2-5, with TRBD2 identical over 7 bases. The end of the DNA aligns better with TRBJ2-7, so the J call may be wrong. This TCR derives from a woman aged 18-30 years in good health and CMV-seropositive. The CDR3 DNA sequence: TGTGCCAGCAGTTTCAGACTAGCTGGCGACGAGCAGTACTTC. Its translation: CASSFRLAGDEQYF.